This T cell receptor (beta chain) was recorded in a study of blood T cells in healthy people across ages. Study findings and constraints: A greater number of naive CD4+ cells and higher diversity distinguished long-lived donors from aged donors. CMV status of donors was not determined, possibly confounding expanded clonotype changes.

The table lists this clonotype with many counts. The antigen remains undetermined. Germline values: CDR1 WSHSY, CDR2 SAAADI. V lost 0 bases to trimming and J lost 0 bases, with 12 bases between them. CDR3 length equals 17 residues. PBMCs were isolated at a quantity of at least 6 million per sample. Then a second PCR, running about 6 to 12 cycles, was carried out with a sample-barcoded 5' primer and a J-beta primer mix. TCRdb reprocessed the 5' RACE reads with MiXCR, giving one entry per CDR3 protein. The sample carries more than 800,000 distinct CDR3 sequences, under 30% recorded once. The TCR sequence derives from a woman older than 75 in good health. This chain uses TRBV10-2 with TRBJ2-1; D gene uncertain. The sample comprised blood. CDR3 sequence (DNA): TGCGCCAGCAGTGAGTCCGGCTCATCAGGCTCCTACAATGAGCAGTTCTTC. Amino acids: CASSESGSSGSYNEQFF.